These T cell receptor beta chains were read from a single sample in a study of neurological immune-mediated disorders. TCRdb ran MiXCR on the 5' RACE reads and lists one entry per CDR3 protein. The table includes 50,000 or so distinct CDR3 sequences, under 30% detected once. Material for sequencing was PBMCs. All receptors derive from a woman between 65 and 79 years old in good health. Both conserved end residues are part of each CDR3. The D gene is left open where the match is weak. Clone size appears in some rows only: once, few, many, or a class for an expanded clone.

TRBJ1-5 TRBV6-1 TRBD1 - TGTGCCAGCGAGACTCGGGACAGGGGGTCCCCTAGCAATCAGCCCCAGCATTTT CASETRDRGSPSNQPQHF
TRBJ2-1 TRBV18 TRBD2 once TGTGCCAGCTCAACCGGGACTAGCGGGCGCTACAATGAGCAGTTCTTC CASSTGTSGRYNEQFF
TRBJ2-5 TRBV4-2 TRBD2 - TGTGCCAGCAGCCTTGGCGGGGGGGCCAGGGGCCAAGAGACCCAGTACTTC CASSLGGGARGQETQYF
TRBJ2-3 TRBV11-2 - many TGTGCCAGCAGCCTAGACGTCAACTCGTATACGCAGTATTTT CASSLDVNSYTQYF
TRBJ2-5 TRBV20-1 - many TGCAGTGCCCCTATTTATGACCAAGAGACCCAGTACTTC CSAPIYDQETQYF
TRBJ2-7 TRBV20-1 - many TGCAGTGCTAGAGACGGGGTGTCCTACGAGCAGTACTTC CSARDGVSYEQYF
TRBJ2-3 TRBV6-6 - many TGTGCCAGCAATCGTCTCGGCACAGATACGCAGTATTTT CASNRLGTDTQYF
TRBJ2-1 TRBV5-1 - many TGCGCCAGCAGCTTGGATGTCCTAGTTGAGCAGTTCTTC CASSLDVLVEQFF
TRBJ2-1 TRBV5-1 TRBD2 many TGCGCCAGCAGCTCCCAGACTAGCTACTACAATGAGCAGTTCTTC CASSSQTSYYNEQFF
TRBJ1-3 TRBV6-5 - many TGTGCCAGCACCGGACAGAGCTCTGGAAACACCATATATTTT CASTGQSSGNTIYF
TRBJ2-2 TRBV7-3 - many TGTGCCAGCAGCTCGAATGACTTCGGGGAGCTGTTTTTT CASSSNDFGELFF
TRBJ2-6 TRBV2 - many TGTGCCAGCAGTGCTGTGGCCAACGTCCTGACTTTC CASSAVANVLTF
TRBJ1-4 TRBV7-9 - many TGTGCCAGCAGCTTGACAGACAATAATAATGAAAAACTGTTTTTT CASSLTDNNNEKLFF
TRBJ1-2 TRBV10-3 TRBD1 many TGTGCCACCCGGGACAGCTCGAGATATGGCTACACCTTC CATRDSSRYGYTF
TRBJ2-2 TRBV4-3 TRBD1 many TGCGCCAGCAGCCAAGTACCAGGGGGCACCGGGGAGCTGTTTTTT CASSQVPGGTGELFF
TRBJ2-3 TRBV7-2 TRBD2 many TGTGCCAGCAGCTTTAGCGGGAGTAGCACAGATACGCAGTATTTT CASSFSGSSTDTQYF
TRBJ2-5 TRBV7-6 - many TGTGCCAGCAGCTTAGTTATCCCCATGGGGGGTGAGACCCAGTACTTC CASSLVIPMGGETQYF
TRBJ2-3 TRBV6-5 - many TGTGCCAGCAGTCCCTCGGGCCATTCGAGGGATACGCAGTATTTT CASSPSGHSRDTQYF
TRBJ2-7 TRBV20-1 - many TGCAGTGCTCCCCTTTACGAGCAGTACTTC CSAPLYEQYF
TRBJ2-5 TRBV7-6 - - TGTGCCAGCAGCGTAGGCGTGGGCGGAGCCTCCCAAGAGACCCAGTACTTC CASSVGVGGASQETQYF
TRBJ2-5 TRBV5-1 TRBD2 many TGCGCCAGCACCCCTCAACTAGCGGGAGTATCAGAGACCCAGTACTTC CASTPQLAGVSETQYF
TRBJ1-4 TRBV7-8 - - TGTGCCAGCAGCTTAGTGGGAGGACTACTACCCATGAAAACCCTGTTTTTT CASSLVGGLLPMKTLFF
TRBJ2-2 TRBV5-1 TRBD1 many TGCGCCAGCAGCTTCCAGGGGGTGCCCGGGGAGCTGTTTTTT CASSFQGVPGELFF
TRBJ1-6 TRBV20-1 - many TGCAGTGCTAAACAAACAGGGTTTGGTTCACCCCTCCACTTT CSAKQTGFGSPLHF
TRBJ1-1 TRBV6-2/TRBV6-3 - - TGTGCCAGCAGACGGTGGCCCAACACTGAAGCTTTCTTT CASRRWPNTEAFF
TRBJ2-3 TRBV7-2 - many TGTGCCAGCAGCTTATACCGACCAGCAGCTGTCAGAGCGGATACGCAGTATTTT CASSLYRPAAVRADTQYF
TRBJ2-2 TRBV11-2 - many TGTGCCAGCAGCTCGTGGACGGTCACCGGGGAGCTGTTTTTT CASSSWTVTGELFF
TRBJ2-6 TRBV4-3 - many TGCGCCAGCAGCCAAGCCCATAGGGGTGGGGCCAACGTCCTGACTTTC CASSQAHRGGANVLTF
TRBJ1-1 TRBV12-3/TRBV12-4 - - TGTGCCAGCAGGTCTACAGGGTATCGGAACACTGAAGCTTTCTTT CASRSTGYRNTEAFF
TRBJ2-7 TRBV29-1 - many TGCAGCGCTGGGACGGGACTGACCCCCTCCTACGAGCAGTACTTC CSAGTGLTPSYEQYF
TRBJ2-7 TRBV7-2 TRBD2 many TGTGCCAGCAGCTTACTAGCGGGAGCCGAGCAGTACTTC CASSLLAGAEQYF
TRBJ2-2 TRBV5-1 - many TGCGCCAGCAGCTTGGTGACAGGTCCCCTTACCGGGGAGCTGTTTTTT CASSLVTGPLTGELFF
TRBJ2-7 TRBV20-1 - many TGCAGTGCCACGATCACTGGAAGCCCCTATAGCTACGAGCAGTACTTC CSATITGSPYSYEQYF
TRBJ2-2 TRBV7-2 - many TGTGCCAGCAGCTTACCCAACACCGGGGAGCTGTTTTTT CASSLPNTGELFF
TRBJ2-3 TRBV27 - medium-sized TGTGCCAGCAGTTCCAAGGGACACCGCACAGATACGCAGTATTTT CASSSKGHRTDTQYF
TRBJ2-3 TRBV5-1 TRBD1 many TGCGCCAGCAGCCCCGGGACAGGGGACCTGGGGCAGTATTTT CASSPGTGDLGQYF
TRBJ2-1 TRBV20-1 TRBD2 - TGCAGTGCGAACTCTAGCGGGAGGGCCCAGAATGAGCAGTTCTTC CSANSSGRAQNEQFF
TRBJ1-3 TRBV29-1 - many TGCAGCGTTTCAGCGGGGGGGAACACCATATATTTT CSVSAGGNTIYF
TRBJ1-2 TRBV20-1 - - TGCAGTGCTGGCGTCGACTATGGCTACACCTTC CSAGVDYGYTF
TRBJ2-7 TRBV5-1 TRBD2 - TGCGCCAGCAGCCTCCGACTAGCGGGAATCGACGAGCAGTACTTC CASSLRLAGIDEQYF
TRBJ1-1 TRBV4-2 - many TGTGCCAGCAGCCAAGGAGACGGGAACACTGAAGCTTTCTTT CASSQGDGNTEAFF
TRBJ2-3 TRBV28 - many TGTGCCAGCAGGCGGACCCGGGGGTGGTCAGATACGCAGTATTTT CASRRTRGWSDTQYF
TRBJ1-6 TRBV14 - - TGTGCCAGCAGCCAGGGAAGGGAGTATTCACCCCTCCACTTT CASSQGREYSPLHF
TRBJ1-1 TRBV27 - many TGTGCCAGCAGTCCAAACGGTGGCACTGAAGCTTTCTTT CASSPNGGTEAFF
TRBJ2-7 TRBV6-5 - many TGTGCCAGCAGCAGACAGGAATACTACGAGCAGTACTTC CASSRQEYYEQYF
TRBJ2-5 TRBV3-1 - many TGTGCCAGCAGCCAAAACTCAGGGACCTGGGGAGAGACCCAGTACTTC CASSQNSGTWGETQYF
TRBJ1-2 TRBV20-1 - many TGCAGTGCTAGAGGGGGGGCTAACTATGGCTACACCTTC CSARGGANYGYTF
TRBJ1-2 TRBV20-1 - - TGCAGTGCTATATCCTGGAGAGATAGACACAACTATGGCTACACCTTC CSAISWRDRHNYGYTF
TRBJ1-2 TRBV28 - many TGTGCCAGCGGGACTCCCTATCAAGGGGGCTATGGCTACACCTTC CASGTPYQGGYGYTF